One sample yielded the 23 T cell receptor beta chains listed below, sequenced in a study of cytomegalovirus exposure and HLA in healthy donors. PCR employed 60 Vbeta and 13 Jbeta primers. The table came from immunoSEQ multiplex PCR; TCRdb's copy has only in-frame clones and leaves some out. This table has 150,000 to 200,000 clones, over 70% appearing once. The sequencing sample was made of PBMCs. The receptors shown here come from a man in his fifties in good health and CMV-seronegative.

CDR3 protein: CASSWGRTYNEQFF. CDR3 sequence (DNA): TGTGCCAGCAGCTGGGGCAGGACGTACAATGAGCAGTTCTTC. The chain couples TRBV7-9 to TRBJ2-1, with D possibly matching TRBD1 (5 bases). V shed 4 bases and J shed 4 bases, with 11 bases lying between them. The germline gives CDR1 SEHNR, CDR2 FQNEAQ (reference sequence). The CDR3 has 14 amino acids.

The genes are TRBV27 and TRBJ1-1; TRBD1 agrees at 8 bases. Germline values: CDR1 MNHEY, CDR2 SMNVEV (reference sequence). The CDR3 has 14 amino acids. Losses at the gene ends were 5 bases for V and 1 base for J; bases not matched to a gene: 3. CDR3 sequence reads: CASSPGQGNTEAFF. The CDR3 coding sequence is TGTGCCAGCAGTCCTGGACAGGGGAACACTGAAGCTTTCTTT.

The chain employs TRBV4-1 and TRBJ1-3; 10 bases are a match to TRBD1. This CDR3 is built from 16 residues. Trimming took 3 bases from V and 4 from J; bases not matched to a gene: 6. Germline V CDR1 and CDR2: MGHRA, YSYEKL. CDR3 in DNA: TGCGCCAGCAGCCAGCGACAGGGGGCTTCGGGAAACACCATATATTTT. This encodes CASSQRQGASGNTIYF.

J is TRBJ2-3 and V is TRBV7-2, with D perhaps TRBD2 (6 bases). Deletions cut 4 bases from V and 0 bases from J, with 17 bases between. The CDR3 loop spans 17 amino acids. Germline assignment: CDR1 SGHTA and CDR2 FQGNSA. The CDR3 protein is CASSSEGQRASTDTQYF. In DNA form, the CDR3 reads TGTGCCAGCAGCTCGGAGGGGCAGCGGGCGAGCACAGATACGCAGTATTTT.

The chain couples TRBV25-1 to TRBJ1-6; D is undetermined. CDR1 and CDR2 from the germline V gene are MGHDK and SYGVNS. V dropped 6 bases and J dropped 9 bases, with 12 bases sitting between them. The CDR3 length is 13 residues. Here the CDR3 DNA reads TGTGCCAGCAGAGACACGGGGTCTTCACCCCTCCACTTT. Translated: CASRDTGSSPLHF. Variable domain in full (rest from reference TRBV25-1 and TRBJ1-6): EADIYQTPRYLVIGTGKKITLECSQTMGHDKMYWYQQDPGMELHLIHYSYGVNSTEKGDLSSESTVSRIRTEHFPLTLESARPSHTSQYLCASRDTGSSPLHFGNGTRLTVT.

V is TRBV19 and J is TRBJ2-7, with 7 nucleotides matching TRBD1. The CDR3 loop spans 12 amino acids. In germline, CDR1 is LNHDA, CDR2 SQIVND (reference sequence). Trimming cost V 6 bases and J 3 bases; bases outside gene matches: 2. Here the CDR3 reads CASSQGVYEQYF. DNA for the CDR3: TGTGCCAGTAGCCAGGGGGTCTACGAGCAGTACTTC.

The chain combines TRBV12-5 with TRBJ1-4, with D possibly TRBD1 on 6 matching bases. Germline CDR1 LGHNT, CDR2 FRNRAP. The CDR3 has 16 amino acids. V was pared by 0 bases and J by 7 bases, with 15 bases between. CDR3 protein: CASGLVRPGRGEKLFF. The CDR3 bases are TGTGCTAGTGGTTTGGTAAGGCCCGGCAGGGGTGAAAAACTGTTTTTT.

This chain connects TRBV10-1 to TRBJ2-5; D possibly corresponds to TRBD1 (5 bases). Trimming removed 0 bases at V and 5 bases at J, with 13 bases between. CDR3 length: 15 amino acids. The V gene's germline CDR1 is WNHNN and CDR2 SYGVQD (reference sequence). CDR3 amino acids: CASSESRGWSETQYF. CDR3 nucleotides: TGCGCCAGCAGTGAGTCAAGGGGATGGTCGGAGACCCAGTACTTC.

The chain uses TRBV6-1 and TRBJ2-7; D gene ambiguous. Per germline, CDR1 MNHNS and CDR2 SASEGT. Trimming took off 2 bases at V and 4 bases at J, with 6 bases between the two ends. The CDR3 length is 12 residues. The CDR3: CASSEPRYEQYF. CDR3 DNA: TGTGCCAGCAGTGAACCTCGTTACGAGCAGTACTTC.

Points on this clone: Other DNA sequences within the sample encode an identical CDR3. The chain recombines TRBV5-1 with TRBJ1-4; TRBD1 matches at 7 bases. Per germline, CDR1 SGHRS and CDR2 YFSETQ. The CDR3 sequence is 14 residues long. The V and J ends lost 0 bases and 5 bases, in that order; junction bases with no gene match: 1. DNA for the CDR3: TGCGCCAGCAGCTTGGGACAGGGCAATGAAAAACTGTTTTTT. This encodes CASSLGQGNEKLFF.

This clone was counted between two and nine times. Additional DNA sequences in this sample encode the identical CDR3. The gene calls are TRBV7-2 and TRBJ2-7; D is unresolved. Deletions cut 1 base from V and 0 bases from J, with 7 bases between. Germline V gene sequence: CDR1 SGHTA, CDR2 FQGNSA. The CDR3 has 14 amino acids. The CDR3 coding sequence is TGTGCCAGCAGCTTAGGCGCGCTCTCCTACGAGCAGTACTTC. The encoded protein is CASSLGALSYEQYF.

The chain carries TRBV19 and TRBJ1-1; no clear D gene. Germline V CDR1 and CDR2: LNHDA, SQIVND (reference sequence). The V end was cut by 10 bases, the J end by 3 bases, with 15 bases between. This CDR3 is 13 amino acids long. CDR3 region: CATLGWRDTEAFF. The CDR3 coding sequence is TGTGCCACCCTAGGTTGGAGGGACACTGAAGCTTTCTTT.

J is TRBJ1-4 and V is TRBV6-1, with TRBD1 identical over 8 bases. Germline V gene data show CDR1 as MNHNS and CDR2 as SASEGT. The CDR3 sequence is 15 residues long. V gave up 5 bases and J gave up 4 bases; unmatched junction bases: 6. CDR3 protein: CASSPRGRSNEKLFF. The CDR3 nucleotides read TGTGCCAGCAGTCCCAGGGGGCGTAGTAATGAAAAACTGTTTTTT.

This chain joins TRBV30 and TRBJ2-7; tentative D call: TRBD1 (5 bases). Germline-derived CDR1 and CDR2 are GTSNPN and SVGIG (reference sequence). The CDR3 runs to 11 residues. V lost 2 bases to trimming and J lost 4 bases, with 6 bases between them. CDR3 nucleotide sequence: TGTGCCTGGAGTAGACAGTACGAGCAGTACTTC. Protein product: CAWSRQYEQYF.

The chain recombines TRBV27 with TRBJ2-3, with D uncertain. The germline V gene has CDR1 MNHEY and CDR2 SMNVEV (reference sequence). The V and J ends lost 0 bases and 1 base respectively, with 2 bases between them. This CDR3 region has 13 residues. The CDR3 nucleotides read TGTGCCAGCAGTTTATCCGGCACAGATACGCAGTATTTT. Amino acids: CASSLSGTDTQYF.

CDR3 DNA sequence: TGTGCCAGCAGCCAAACGGGACTAGCGGGGGTGTTAAATGAGCAGTTCTTC. Translation gives CASSQTGLAGVLNEQFF. The rearrangement uses TRBV7-3 and TRBJ2-1, with 14 bases aligning to TRBD2. From germline, CDR1 is SGHTA and CDR2 FQGTGA. The J segment lost 7 bases and the V segment lost 5 bases, leaving 10 bases of the junction unmatched. The length of the CDR3 is 17 residues. Full variable domain (outside the CDR3, taken from reference TRBV7-3 and TRBJ2-1): GAGVSQTPSNKVTEKGKYVELRCDPISGHTALYWYRQSLGQGPEFLIYFQGTGAADDSGLPNDRFFAVRPEGSVSTLKIQRTERGDSAVYLCASSQTGLAGVLNEQFFGPGTRLTVL.

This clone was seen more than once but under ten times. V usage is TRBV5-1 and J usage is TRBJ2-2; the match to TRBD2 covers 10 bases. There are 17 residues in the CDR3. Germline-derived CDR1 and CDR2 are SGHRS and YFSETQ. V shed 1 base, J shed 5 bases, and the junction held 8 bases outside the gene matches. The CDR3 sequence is CASSLTSFSGGTGELFF. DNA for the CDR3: TGCGCCAGCAGCTTGACCAGCTTTAGCGGGGGGACCGGGGAGCTGTTTTTT.

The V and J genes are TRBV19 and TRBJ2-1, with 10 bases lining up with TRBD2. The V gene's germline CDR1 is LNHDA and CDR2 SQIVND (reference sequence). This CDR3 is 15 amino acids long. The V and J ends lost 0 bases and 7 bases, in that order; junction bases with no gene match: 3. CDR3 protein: CASSIDTSGANEQFF. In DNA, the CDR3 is TGTGCCAGTAGTATAGATACTAGCGGGGCGAATGAGCAGTTCTTC. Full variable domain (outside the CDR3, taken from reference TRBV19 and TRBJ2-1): DGGITQSPKYLFRKEGQNVTLSCEQNLNHDAMYWYRQDPGQGLRLIYYSQIVNDFQKGDIAEGYSVSREKKESFPLTVTSAQKNPTAFYLCASSIDTSGANEQFFGPGTRLTVL.

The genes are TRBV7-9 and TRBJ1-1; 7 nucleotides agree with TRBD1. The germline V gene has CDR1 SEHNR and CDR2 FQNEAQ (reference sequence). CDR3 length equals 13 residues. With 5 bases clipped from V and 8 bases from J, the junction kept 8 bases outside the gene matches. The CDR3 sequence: CASSPPTGIEAFF. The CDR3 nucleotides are TGTGCCAGCAGCCCCCCGACAGGGATCGAAGCTTTCTTT.

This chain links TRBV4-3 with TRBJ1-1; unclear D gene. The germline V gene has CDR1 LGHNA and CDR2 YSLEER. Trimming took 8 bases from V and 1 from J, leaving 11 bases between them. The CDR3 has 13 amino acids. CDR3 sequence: CASSLRGNTEAFF. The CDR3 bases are TGCGCCAGCTCCCTACGGGGGAACACTGAAGCTTTCTTT.

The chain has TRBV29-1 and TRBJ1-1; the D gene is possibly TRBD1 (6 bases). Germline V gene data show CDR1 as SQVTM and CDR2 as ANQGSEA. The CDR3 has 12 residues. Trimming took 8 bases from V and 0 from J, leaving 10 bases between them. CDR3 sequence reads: CSFNRVNTEAFF. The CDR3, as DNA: TGCAGCTTCAACAGGGTGAACACTGAAGCTTTCTTT.

Here the CDR3 DNA reads TGCAGCGTTGGTGCGGGGCTCACAGATACGCAGTATTTT. Protein product: CSVGAGLTDTQYF. V usage is TRBV29-1 and J usage is TRBJ2-3, with a tentative D call TRBD2 (6 bases). Germline values: CDR1 SQVTM, CDR2 ANQGSEA. The CDR3 contains 13 residues. The V gene lost 4 bases and the J gene lost 2 bases, with 10 bases spanning the gap.

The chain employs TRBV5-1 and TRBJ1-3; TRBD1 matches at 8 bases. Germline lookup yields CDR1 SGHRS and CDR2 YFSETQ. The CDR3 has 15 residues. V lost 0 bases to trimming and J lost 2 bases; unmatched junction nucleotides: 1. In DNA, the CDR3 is TGCGCCAGCAGCTTGGAGACAGGGGCTGGAAACACCATATATTTT. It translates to CASSLETGAGNTIYF.